This entry is about one TCR beta chain. What this receptor recognizes is not known. No base quality information exists; no much larger clone differs at one position. The library was produced with the immunoSEQ multiplex PCR assay. From the authors' description of their analysis: A statistical classification framework was developed to diagnose cytomegalovirus status using the catalog of TCR beta chain sequences. TCRdb re-hosts the immuneACCESS table, in-frame sequences only. Its copies lack some clones; in the studies checked, an unresolved V gene accounts for under half of them, and the cause for the rest is not known. The D gene and trimming were derived from the DNA, and the V and J assignments and clone size from that table. This sample is represented by 200,000 to 300,000 clones; around 88% of them were singletons. Of the sample, about 1.2% falls within the top ten clones. Donors formed part of the validation cohort, which comprised about 130 subjects and was distinct from the first cohort of several hundred subjects.

CDR1 and CDR2 are read off the germline V gene (reference sequence) as MNHEY and SMNVEV. The CDR3, from cysteine to phenylalanine, totals 15 residues. The CDR3 DNA has 45 bases and is translated from base 1. The germline V and J ends show losses of 8 bases and 3 bases respectively, and no gene match explains 7 bases of the junction. This sample was taken from a study of cytomegalovirus exposure and HLA in healthy donors (dated by TCRdb to about 2017). With regard to the full study: According to a later analysis, the 100 to 150 validation repertoires were produced on the same platform as the roughly 600 repertoires of the first cohort. In addition to the first cohort of several hundred subjects, a separate validation cohort of 120 different subjects was used. To predict cytomegalovirus infection status, the study brought together high-throughput TCR immunosequencing, statistical association of individual TCRs with disease status, and machine learning. The study was designed to test whether signatures of past pathogen exposure could be identified by cataloging public T cell receptors.

General findings and caveats noted by the study authors: In both the original and validation cohorts, the classifier was reported to diagnose cytomegalovirus status with high specificity and sensitivity. A later analysis found that TCRs clustered in the first cohort also tended to co-occur in the 120 validation repertoires, with 90% to 95% of cluster scores above 0. It was suggested by the authors that the approach could potentially be generalized to other disease states and immunological phenotypes. The study gave a list of 150 to 200 TCR beta chains associated with cytomegalovirus. While some public TCRs were present in many individuals, most TCR sequences turned up only very rarely across donors. All 120 or so repertoires were used to score co-occurrence in the validation cohort in a later analysis, because that analysis had no HLA typing for the cohort. In vitro tests confirmed that a few of the cytomegalovirus-associated TCR beta chains recognize cytomegalovirus antigens.

Sequences were obtained from PBMCs. The V and J segments used are TRBV27 and TRBJ1-2; TRBD1 matches 12 bases in the middle. The source is a woman in her 30s in good health and CMV-seropositive. The DNA sequence follows: TGTGCCAGCGGAGGGACAGGGGGCTCATACTATGGCTACACCTTC. This sequence encodes CASGGTGGSYYGYTF.